A selection of T cell receptor beta chains follows, all from one sample in a study of post-analysis software for immune sequencing data. TCRdb itself ran the PCR reads through MiXCR, one entry per CDR3 protein. The sample includes over 300,000 distinct CDR3 sequences, approximately 38% of them seen just once. What was sequenced was blood. The receptors were gathered from a girl aged 10-17 years with multiple sclerosis. Each CDR3 is given with its conserved first and last residue. A D gene is named only where the DNA matches it firmly. The size of a clone is reported for some rows only, either as once, few or many, or as a class for expanded clones.

V gene: TRBV27
clone size: few
J gene: TRBJ1-6
D gene: .
CDR3 DNA: TGTGCCAGCAGTCCACTTGGGACACTCAATTCACCCCTCCACTTT
CDR3 protein: CASSPLGTLNSPLHF

V gene: TRBV15
clone size: .
J gene: TRBJ1-1
D gene: .
CDR3 DNA: TGTGCCACCAGCAGATGGTCGGGGGCTGGCACTGAAGCTTTCTTT
CDR3 protein: CATSRWSGAGTEAFF

V gene: TRBV6-5
clone size: few
J gene: TRBJ1-2
D gene: TRBD1
CDR3 DNA: TGTGCCAGCAGACAGGTTCAGGGGGGAGTCTATGGCTACACCTTC
CDR3 protein: CASRQVQGGVYGYTF

V gene: TRBV5-1
clone size: .
J gene: TRBJ2-2
D gene: TRBD2
CDR3 DNA: TGCGCCAGCAGCTTGACATTAGCGGGGAACACCGGGGAGCTGTTTTTT
CDR3 protein: CASSLTLAGNTGELFF

V gene: TRBV6-2/TRBV6-3
clone size: few
J gene: TRBJ1-1
D gene: .
CDR3 DNA: TGTGCCAGCAGTTACGCAGTTGCAACTGAAGCTTTCTTT
CDR3 protein: CASSYAVATEAFF

V gene: TRBV20-1
clone size: .
J gene: TRBJ2-3
D gene: .
CDR3 DNA: TGCAGTGCTAGAGAGGGACCCAGCACAGATACGCAGTATTTT
CDR3 protein: CSAREGPSTDTQYF

V gene: TRBV7-9
clone size: .
J gene: TRBJ2-6
D gene: TRBD1
CDR3 DNA: TGTGCCAGCAGCTTACAGGGGGTGGCTGGGGCCAACGTCCTGACTTTC
CDR3 protein: CASSLQGVAGANVLTF

V gene: TRBV6-6
clone size: few
J gene: TRBJ1-2
D gene: TRBD1
CDR3 DNA: TGTGCCAGCAGTGTAAAGACAGGGGCCTATGGCTACACCTTC
CDR3 protein: CASSVKTGAYGYTF

V gene: TRBV10-3
clone size: .
J gene: TRBJ2-3
D gene: TRBD2
CDR3 DNA: TGTGCCATCAGCCCGGGACTAGCGGGACCAACAGATACGCAGTATTTT
CDR3 protein: CAISPGLAGPTDTQYF

V gene: TRBV10-3
clone size: few
J gene: TRBJ2-3
D gene: TRBD2
CDR3 DNA: TGTGCCATCAGTGAGTCAACGGCGGGGGGGCGAGATACGCAGTATTTT
CDR3 protein: CAISESTAGGRDTQYF

V gene: TRBV11-2
clone size: .
J gene: TRBJ1-2
D gene: .
CDR3 DNA: TGTGCCAGCGCAACACTATTCACCTTGTCTAACTATGGCTACACCTTC
CDR3 protein: CASATLFTLSNYGYTF

V gene: TRBV6-5
clone size: once
J gene: TRBJ2-5
D gene: .
CDR3 DNA: TGTGCCAGCAGTTACGAGGGACACTTACAAGAGACCCAGTACTTC
CDR3 protein: CASSYEGHLQETQYF

V gene: TRBV7-9
clone size: .
J gene: TRBJ2-5
D gene: .
CDR3 DNA: TGTGCCAGCAGCTTAGATTTTCGGGGGACCTTCTACGAGACCCAGTACTTC
CDR3 protein: CASSLDFRGTFYETQYF

V gene: TRBV30
clone size: few
J gene: TRBJ1-5
D gene: TRBD1
CDR3 DNA: TGTGCCTGGAAGCCAGGGACAGGACATCAGCCCCAGCATTTT
CDR3 protein: CAWKPGTGHQPQHF

V gene: TRBV20-1
clone size: .
J gene: TRBJ2-3
D gene: .
CDR3 DNA: TGCAGTGGCGACGCTGGGTCGGCAGATACGCAGTATTTT
CDR3 protein: CSGDAGSADTQYF

V gene: TRBV7-9
clone size: few
J gene: TRBJ2-3
D gene: TRBD2
CDR3 DNA: TGTGCCAGCAGCCCGGGACTAGCGGGGACCGAGGGAGATACGCAGTATTTT
CDR3 protein: CASSPGLAGTEGDTQYF

V gene: TRBV6-2/TRBV6-3
clone size: many
J gene: TRBJ2-5
D gene: .
CDR3 DNA: TGTGCCAGCAGTGGCCCCGCGGCGGACCAAGAGACCCAGTACTTC
CDR3 protein: CASSGPAADQETQYF

V gene: TRBV5-6
clone size: .
J gene: TRBJ1-1
D gene: .
CDR3 DNA: TGTGCCAGCAGCTTACCGGGACAATGGAACACTGAAGCTTTCTTT
CDR3 protein: CASSLPGQWNTEAFF

V gene: TRBV12-3/TRBV12-4
clone size: .
J gene: TRBJ2-3
D gene: .
CDR3 DNA: TGTGCCAGCAGACTTGGCACCACAGATACGCAGTATTTT
CDR3 protein: CASRLGTTDTQYF

V gene: TRBV6-5
clone size: .
J gene: TRBJ2-3
D gene: TRBD1
CDR3 DNA: TGTGCCAGCAGCAGAGGACAGGGGGCCCCAGATACGCAGTATTTT
CDR3 protein: CASSRGQGAPDTQYF

V gene: TRBV10-1
clone size: .
J gene: TRBJ2-1
D gene: TRBD2
CDR3 DNA: TGCGCCAGTTCACCGACCCTCTTAGCGGGGGATATAAAGAATGAGCAGTTCTTC
CDR3 protein: CASSPTLLAGDIKNEQFF

V gene: TRBV2
clone size: .
J gene: TRBJ2-7
D gene: TRBD1
CDR3 DNA: TGTGCCAGCACGCACAGGGGTGGCGAGCAGTACTTC
CDR3 protein: CASTHRGGEQYF

V gene: TRBV7-6
clone size: .
J gene: TRBJ2-7
D gene: TRBD1
CDR3 DNA: TGTGCCAGCAGCTTCCTACAGGGGAGAAGCTCCTACGAGCAGTACTTC
CDR3 protein: CASSFLQGRSSYEQYF

V gene: TRBV6-2/TRBV6-3
clone size: few
J gene: TRBJ2-1
D gene: TRBD2
CDR3 DNA: TGTGCCAGCAGTTCTAGCGGGATCTACAATGAGCAGTTCTTC
CDR3 protein: CASSSSGIYNEQFF

V gene: TRBV4-3
clone size: .
J gene: TRBJ2-3
D gene: .
CDR3 DNA: TGCGCCAGCAGCCAAGATTACAGGGCAGATACGCAGTATTTT
CDR3 protein: CASSQDYRADTQYF

V gene: TRBV5-1
clone size: .
J gene: TRBJ1-2
D gene: TRBD1
CDR3 DNA: TGCGCCAGCAGCAACCGGGACAGGGGCTATGGCTACACCTTC
CDR3 protein: CASSNRDRGYGYTF

V gene: TRBV20-1
clone size: .
J gene: TRBJ2-5
D gene: .
CDR3 DNA: TGCAGTGCTAGAGAAATTAAGGAGACCCAGTACTTC
CDR3 protein: CSAREIKETQYF

V gene: TRBV12-3/TRBV12-4
clone size: .
J gene: TRBJ2-1
D gene: .
CDR3 DNA: TGTGCCAGCAGTTTTGGGGGGTTGGATGAGCAGTTCTTC
CDR3 protein: CASSFGGLDEQFF

V gene: TRBV4-1
clone size: .
J gene: TRBJ2-7
D gene: .
CDR3 DNA: TGCGCCAGCAGCAGGGGCCCCGTCTCCTACGAGCAGTACTTC
CDR3 protein: CASSRGPVSYEQYF

V gene: TRBV4-1
clone size: .
J gene: TRBJ2-3
D gene: .
CDR3 DNA: TGCGCCAGCAGACAATTAGACCGGACGGAGAGCACAGATACGCAGTATTTT
CDR3 protein: CASRQLDRTESTDTQYF

V gene: TRBV28
clone size: few
J gene: TRBJ2-7
D gene: .
CDR3 DNA: TGTGCCAGCAGTCCCCGGACTCCCGAAAGGGAGCAGTACTTC
CDR3 protein: CASSPRTPEREQYF

V gene: TRBV6-2/TRBV6-3
clone size: .
J gene: TRBJ1-2
D gene: .
CDR3 DNA: TGTGCCAGCAGTTATACAACGGCAGTTAACTATGGCTACACCTTC
CDR3 protein: CASSYTTAVNYGYTF

V gene: TRBV7-2
clone size: few
J gene: TRBJ2-5
D gene: .
CDR3 DNA: TGTGCCAGCAGCTCGGGGCGGAGGGAGACCCAGTACTTC
CDR3 protein: CASSSGRRETQYF